This entry is about one T cell receptor beta chain. Repertoires were generated with immunoSEQ multiplex PCR, while TCRdb's copy carries only in-frame clones and drops some. The table records 500,000 to 850,000 clones, more than 70% of them present only once. The data belong to a study of shared T cell receptors in the human thymus. These sequences were also reported in another study, on human thymus T cells. This second study says: In corrective heart surgery, resections were taken, and these provided the thymus tissue. What related research reported was that thymic repertoires overlapped highly among unrelated individuals.

The sequencing input was thymocytes. The clonotype originates from a boy under two years old with a congenital heart defect.

In nucleotides, the CDR3 is TGCGCCAGCAGCCCAGGGGCGACTAATGAAAAACTGTTTTTT. It encodes CASSPGATNEKLFF. This rearrangement joins TRBV4-3 to TRBJ1-4; possible D gene TRBD1, 6 bases. CDR3 length: 14 amino acids. V lost 4 bases and J lost 2, with 8 bases in between. CDR1 is LGHNA, CDR2 YSLEER, per germline.